This T cell receptor (beta chain) is drawn from a study of cytomegalovirus exposure and HLA in healthy donors. Study findings and constraints: TCR clusters originating in the first cohort tended to co-occur in the roughly 120 validation repertoires, according to a later analysis.

V was shortened by 4 bases and J by 8 bases, with 15 bases between the two germline ends. The length of the CDR3 is 14 residues. Germline V CDR1 and CDR2: SNHLY, FYNNEI. The method was immunoSEQ multiplex PCR; TCRdb's version includes in-frame clones alone and lacks a portion of them. The table records about 360,000 clones, 86% of them present only once. As for this clone: The antigen is not known.

Source material: PBMCs. This clonotype was obtained from a woman between 18 and 29 years old in good health and CMV-seronegative. The V call is TRBV2, the J call TRBJ2-1; tentatively, D is TRBD2 (5 bases). The CDR3 here is CASSGGQNIHEQFF. CDR3 in DNA: TGTGCCAGCAGTGGAGGGCAGAATATCCATGAGCAGTTCTTC.